This T cell receptor beta chain was obtained from a study of T cell changes during pregnancy in multiple sclerosis. The CDR3 has 14 amino acids. V shed 6 bases, J shed 6 bases, and the junction held 7 bases outside the gene matches. Germline CDR1 and CDR2: MNHEY and SVGAGI. The repertoire was sequenced with immunoSEQ multiplex PCR; TCRdb's copy has only in-frame clones and lacks some. The sample has tens of thousands of clones, around nine tenths seen once. This chain uses TRBV6-5 with TRBJ1-2; 10 bases are a match to TRBD1. Source: peripheral blood, taken in the third trimester of pregnancy. The TCR sequence derives from a female donor in good health, enrolled as a control in a pregnancy study. CDR3 in DNA: TGTGCCAGCAGGGGACAGGGGACTGGAGATGGCTACACCTTC. Protein product: CASRGQGTGDGYTF.